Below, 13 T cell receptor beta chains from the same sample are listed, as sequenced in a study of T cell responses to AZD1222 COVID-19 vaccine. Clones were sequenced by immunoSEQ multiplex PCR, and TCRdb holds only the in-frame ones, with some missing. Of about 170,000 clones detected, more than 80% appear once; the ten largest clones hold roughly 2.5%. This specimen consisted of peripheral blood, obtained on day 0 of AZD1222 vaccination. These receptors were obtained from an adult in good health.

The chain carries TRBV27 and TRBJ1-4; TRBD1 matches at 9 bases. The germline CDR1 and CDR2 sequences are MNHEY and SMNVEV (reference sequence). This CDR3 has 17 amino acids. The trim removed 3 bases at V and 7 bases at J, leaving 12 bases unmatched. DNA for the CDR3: TGTGCCAGCAGTTTCGCGGGACAGGGAGGGTTAGGTGAAAAACTGTTTTTT. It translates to CASSFAGQGGLGEKLFF.

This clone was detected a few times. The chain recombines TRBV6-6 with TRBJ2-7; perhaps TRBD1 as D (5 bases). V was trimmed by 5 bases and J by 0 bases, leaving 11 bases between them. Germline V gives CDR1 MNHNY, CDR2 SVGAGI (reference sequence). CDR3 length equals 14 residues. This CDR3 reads CASSKDKSSYEQYF. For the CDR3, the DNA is TGTGCCAGCAGTAAGGACAAGAGCTCCTACGAGCAGTACTTC.

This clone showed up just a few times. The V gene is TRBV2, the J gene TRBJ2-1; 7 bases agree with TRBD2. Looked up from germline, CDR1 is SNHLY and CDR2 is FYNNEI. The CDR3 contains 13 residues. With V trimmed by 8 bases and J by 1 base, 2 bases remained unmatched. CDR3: CASGRASYNEQFF. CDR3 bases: TGTGCCAGCGGGAGGGCATCCTACAATGAGCAGTTCTTC. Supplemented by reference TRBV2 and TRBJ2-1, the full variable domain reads EPEVTQTPSHQVTQMGQEVILRCVPISNHLYFYWYRQILGQKVEFLVSFYNNEISEKSEIFDDQFSVERPDGSNFTLKIRSTKLEDSAMYFCASGRASYNEQFFGPGTRLTVL.

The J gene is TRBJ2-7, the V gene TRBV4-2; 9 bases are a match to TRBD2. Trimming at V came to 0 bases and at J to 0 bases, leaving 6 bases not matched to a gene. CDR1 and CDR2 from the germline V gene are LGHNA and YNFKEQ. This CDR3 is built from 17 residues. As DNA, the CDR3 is TGTGCCAGCAGCCAAGATGCGACTAGCGGCGCCTCCTACGAGCAGTACTTC. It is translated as CASSQDATSGASYEQYF.

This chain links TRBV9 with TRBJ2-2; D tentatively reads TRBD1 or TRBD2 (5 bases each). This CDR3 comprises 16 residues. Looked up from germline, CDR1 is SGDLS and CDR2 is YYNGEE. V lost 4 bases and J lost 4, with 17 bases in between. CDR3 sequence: CASSPRGRESTGELFF. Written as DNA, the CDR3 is TGTGCCAGCAGCCCCCGAGGCAGGGAGAGCACCGGGGAGCTGTTTTTT.

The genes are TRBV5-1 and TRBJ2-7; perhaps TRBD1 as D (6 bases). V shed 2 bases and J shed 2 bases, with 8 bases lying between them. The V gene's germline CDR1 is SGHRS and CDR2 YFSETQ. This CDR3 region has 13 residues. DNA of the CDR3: TGCGCCAGCAGCTTACAGGGCCCCTACGAGCAGTACTTC. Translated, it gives CASSLQGPYEQYF.

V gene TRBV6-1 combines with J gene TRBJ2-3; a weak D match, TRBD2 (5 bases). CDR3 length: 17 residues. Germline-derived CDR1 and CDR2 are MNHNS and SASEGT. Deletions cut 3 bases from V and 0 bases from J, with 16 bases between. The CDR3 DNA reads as TGTGCCAGCAGTGATGGTTTCGGGGTAGAAAGCACAGATACGCAGTATTTT. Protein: CASSDGFGVESTDTQYF.

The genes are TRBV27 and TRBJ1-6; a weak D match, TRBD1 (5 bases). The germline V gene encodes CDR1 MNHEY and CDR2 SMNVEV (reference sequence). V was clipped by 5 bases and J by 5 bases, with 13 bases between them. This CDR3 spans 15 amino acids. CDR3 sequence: CASSGGGGDNSPLHF. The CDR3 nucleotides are TGTGCCAGCAGTGGCGGCGGGGGAGATAATTCACCCCTCCACTTT.

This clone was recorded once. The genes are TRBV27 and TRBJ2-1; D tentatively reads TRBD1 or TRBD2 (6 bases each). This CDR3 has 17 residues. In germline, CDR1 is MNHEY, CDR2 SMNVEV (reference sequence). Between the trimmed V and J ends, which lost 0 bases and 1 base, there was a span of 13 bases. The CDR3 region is CASSLSVWGASYNEQFF. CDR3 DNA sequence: TGTGCCAGCAGTTTATCTGTTTGGGGGGCTTCCTACAATGAGCAGTTCTTC.

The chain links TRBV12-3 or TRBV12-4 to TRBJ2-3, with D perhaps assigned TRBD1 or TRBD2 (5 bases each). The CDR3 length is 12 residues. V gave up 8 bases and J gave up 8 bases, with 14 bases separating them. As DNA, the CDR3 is TGTGCCAGCGAAGGGACGGCCGTTACGCAGTATTTT. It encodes CASEGTAVTQYF.

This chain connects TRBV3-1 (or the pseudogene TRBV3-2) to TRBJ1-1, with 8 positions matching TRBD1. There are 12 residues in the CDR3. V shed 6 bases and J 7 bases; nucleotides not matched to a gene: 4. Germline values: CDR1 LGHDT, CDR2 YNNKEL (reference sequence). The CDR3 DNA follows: TGTGCCAGCAGGTCTACAGGGGGTGAAGCTTTCTTT. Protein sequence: CASRSTGGEAFF.

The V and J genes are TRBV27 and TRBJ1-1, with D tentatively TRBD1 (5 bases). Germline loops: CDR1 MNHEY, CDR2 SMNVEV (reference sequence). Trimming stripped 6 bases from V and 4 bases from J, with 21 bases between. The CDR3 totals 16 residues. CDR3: CASSPIGTPGGTEAFF. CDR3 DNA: TGTGCCAGCAGCCCTATAGGGACCCCCGGGGGCACTGAAGCTTTCTTT.

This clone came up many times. CDR3 DNA: TGTGCCAGCAGTTACTCGGTTGGCCTTTACGAGCAGTACTTC. This gives the protein CASSYSVGLYEQYF. V usage is TRBV6-5 and J usage is TRBJ2-7; no clear D gene. The V end was cut by 0 bases, the J end by 4 bases, with 10 bases between. The CDR3 sequence is 14 residues long. CDR1 and CDR2 from the germline V gene are MNHEY and SVGAGI.